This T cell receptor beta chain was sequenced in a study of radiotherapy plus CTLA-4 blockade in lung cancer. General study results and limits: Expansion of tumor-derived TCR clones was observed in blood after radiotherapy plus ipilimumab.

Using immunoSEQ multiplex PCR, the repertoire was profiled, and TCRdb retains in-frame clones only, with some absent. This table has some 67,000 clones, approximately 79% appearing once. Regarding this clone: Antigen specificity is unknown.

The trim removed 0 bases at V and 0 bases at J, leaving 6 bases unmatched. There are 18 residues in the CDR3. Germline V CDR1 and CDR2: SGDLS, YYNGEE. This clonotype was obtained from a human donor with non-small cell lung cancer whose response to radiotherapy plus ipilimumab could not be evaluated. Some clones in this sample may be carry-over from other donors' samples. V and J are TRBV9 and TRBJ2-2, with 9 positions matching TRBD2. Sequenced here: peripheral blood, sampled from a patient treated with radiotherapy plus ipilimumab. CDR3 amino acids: CASSVGASGVPNTGELFF. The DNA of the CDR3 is TGTGCCAGCAGCGTAGGGGCTAGCGGGGTCCCGAACACCGGGGAGCTGTTTTTT.